This passage covers 20 T cell receptor beta chains from one sample sequenced in a study of hypomethylating agent response in myelodysplastic syndrome. Assay used: immunoSEQ multiplex PCR; TCRdb lists only in-frame clones, some missing. The sample contains thousands of clones, about 88% of which appear only once. The sequences come from bone marrow, collected before or after starting hypomethylating agent treatment for myelodysplastic syndrome (not recorded which). These receptors were collected from a human donor with myelodysplastic syndrome.

This chain links TRBV7-6 with TRBJ2-2; TRBD2 agrees at 12 bases. Germline V gene lookup returns CDR1 SGHVS and CDR2 FNYEAQ. The CDR3 runs 18 residues. Trimming removed 5 bases from V and 4 bases from J; junction bases left unmatched: 11. As DNA, the CDR3 is TGTGCCAGCAGCCCAGCAGGACTAGCGGGGATGGGCACCGGGGAGCTGTTTTTT. Protein: CASSPAGLAGMGTGELFF.

V and J are TRBV4-1 and TRBJ2-7; TRBD1 matches 9 bases. Looked up from germline, CDR1 is MGHRA and CDR2 is YSYEKL. The CDR3 is 16 residues long. V was pared by 2 bases and J by 3 bases, with 8 bases of the junction left unmatched. The CDR3 reads CASSQNPGQGIYEQYF. CDR3 DNA: TGCGCCAGCAGCCAAAATCCGGGACAGGGAATCTACGAGCAGTACTTC.

This clone appeared once. The chain is built from TRBV5-4 and TRBJ2-3; TRBD2 might be the D (7 bases). The CDR3 runs to 18 residues. Germline CDR1 reads SGHNT; CDR2 reads YYREEE (reference sequence). Between the trimmed V and J ends, which lost 2 bases and 3 bases, there was a span of 22 bases. DNA of the CDR3: TGTGCCAGCAGCTTAGTTGGTTCGGGGGGCTCTCGTACAGATACGCAGTATTTT. Its translation: CASSLVGSGGSRTDTQYF.

V gene TRBV11-2 combines with J gene TRBJ2-7; D is unresolved. Deletions cut 5 bases from V and 5 bases from J, with 7 bases between. Germline V gene lookup returns CDR1 SGHAT and CDR2 FQNNGV. CDR3 size: 11 residues. The CDR3 protein is CASSLRNEQYF. The CDR3 coding sequence is TGTGCCAGCAGCCTCCGGAACGAGCAGTACTTC.

V usage is TRBV21-1 and J usage is TRBJ1-2; TRBD1, the D gene given by the table, was not confirmed from the DNA. TRBV21-1 is tagged as a pseudogene. CDR3 length: 14 residues. This chain's CDR3 is CASRGLQGLYGYTF. As DNA, the CDR3 is TGTGCCAGCAGGGGCCTCCAGGGGCTCTATGGCTACACCTTC.

The sample holds a few counts of this clone. V usage is TRBV7-2 and J usage is TRBJ1-2, with 8 bases identical to TRBD1. From germline, CDR1 is SGHTA and CDR2 FQGNSA. The J segment lost 6 bases and the V segment lost 5 bases, leaving 8 bases of the junction unmatched. CDR3 size: 14 residues. The CDR3 DNA reads TGTGCCAGCAGCCACAGGGGGGTTATGGATGGCTACACCTTC. Translation: CASSHRGVMDGYTF.

A note on this clone: One end of the junction varies from germline; a read error may be responsible. The V gene is TRBV23-1, the J gene TRBJ1-4, with D maybe TRBD1 (5 bases). TRBV23-1 counts as an open reading frame of uncertain function. The CDR3 totals 18 residues. Written as DNA, the CDR3 is TGCGCCAGCAGTGAATCGGTCAGTGGAGGGGCCTGGCATGAAAAACTGTTTTTT. Residues: CASSESVSGGAWHEKLFF.

The chain joins TRBV5-6 to TRBJ1-5; D is perhaps TRBD1 (5 bases). Trimming removed 0 bases at V and 5 bases at J, with 9 bases between. Germline V lookup: CDR1 SGHDT, CDR2 YYEEEE. The CDR3 contains 14 residues. CDR3 DNA: TGTGCCAGCAGCTTGGGGGCAGGGTATCAGCCCCAGCATTTT. It yields the protein CASSLGAGYQPQHF.

The chain carries TRBV4-2 and TRBJ1-2; no clear D gene. The V end was cut by 0 bases, the J end by 8 bases, with 10 bases between. Germline V gene data show CDR1 as LGHNA and CDR2 as YNFKEQ. The CDR3 totals 13 residues. The CDR3 loop reads CASSQDRTGGYTF. The CDR3 bases are TGTGCCAGCAGCCAAGATCGTACGGGGGGCTACACCTTC.

In this sample, this clone turned up a few times. The V and J genes are TRBV2 and TRBJ1-1; tentatively, D is TRBD1 (6 bases). V lost 6 bases and J lost 3, with 20 bases in between. Germline loops: CDR1 SNHLY, CDR2 FYNNEI. CDR3 length equals 16 residues. The CDR3 DNA reads TGTGCCAGCAGGAGAACAGGGCAGGGAAGGGACACTGAAGCTTTCTTT. This sequence encodes CASRRTGQGRDTEAFF.

The chain recombines TRBV5-6 with TRBJ2-3, with D possibly matching TRBD1 (5 bases). Germline-derived CDR1 and CDR2 are SGHDT and YYEEEE. The CDR3 runs to 13 residues. Trimming took off 3 bases at V and 6 bases at J, with 11 bases between the two ends. The CDR3 reads CASSSPGSDTQYF. CDR3 coding DNA: TGTGCCAGCAGCTCTCCAGGGTCCGATACGCAGTATTTT.

The chain is built from TRBV7-9 and TRBJ2-5; D is uncertain. The CDR3 totals 12 residues. CDR1 and CDR2 from the germline V gene are SEHNR and FQNEAQ (reference sequence). The V end lost 0 bases, the J end lost 5 bases, and 4 bases lay between the germline ends. CDR3 region: CASSLAGETQYF. The CDR3 coding sequence is TGTGCCAGCAGCTTAGCGGGGGAGACCCAGTACTTC.

A single count supports this clone. The chain uses TRBV19 and TRBJ1-1; TRBD1 agrees at 12 bases. Germline CDR1 reads LNHDA; CDR2 reads SQIVND (reference sequence). This CDR3 is built from 17 residues. V lost 7 bases, J lost 2 bases, and 11 bases stayed unmatched. The CDR3 reads CASTAGTGGPSNTEAFF. The CDR3 region has the DNA TGTGCCAGTACGGCCGGGACAGGGGGCCCAAGTAACACTGAAGCTTTCTTT.

This sequence joins TRBV5-6 and TRBJ1-6; 9 nucleotides match TRBD1. CDR3 size: 15 residues. Germline CDR1 and CDR2: SGHDT and YYEEEE. Trimming cost V 4 bases and J 9 bases; bases outside gene matches: 8. CDR3 DNA: TGTGCCAGCAGCCTAACAGGGGGCATTGGTTCACCCCTCCACTTT. Translation: CASSLTGGIGSPLHF.

V is TRBV6-5 and J is TRBJ2-7; D is undetermined. The V end lost 0 bases, the J end lost 1 base, and 7 bases lay between the germline ends. Germline V gene data show CDR1 as MNHEY and CDR2 as SVGAGI. This CDR3 region has 14 residues. CDR3 residues: CASSYSTESYEQYF. CDR3 bases: TGTGCCAGCAGTTACTCGACGGAGTCCTACGAGCAGTACTTC.

The chain combines TRBV19 with TRBJ1-1, with a weak D call TRBD1 (5 bases). Trimming removed 4 bases from V and 1 base from J, with 10 bases in between. Germline loops: CDR1 LNHDA, CDR2 SQIVND (reference sequence). CDR3 size: 14 residues. CDR3 DNA sequence: TGTGCCAGTAGTACCCAAACAGGGAACACTGAAGCTTTCTTT. Its protein is CASSTQTGNTEAFF.

CDR3 coding DNA: TGTGCCAGCAGCTTAGGACTAGCGGGCGAGCAGTTCTTC. The encoded protein is CASSLGLAGEQFF. The V gene is TRBV5-6, the J gene TRBJ2-1; 11 positions match TRBD2. This CDR3 contains 13 residues. The germline V gene encodes CDR1 SGHDT and CDR2 YYEEEE. V dropped 2 bases and J dropped 10; count of bases not matched to a gene: 2.

In its sample, this clone was seen once. This chain links TRBV27 with TRBJ1-2; perhaps TRBD1 as D (6 bases). Looked up from germline, CDR1 is MNHEY and CDR2 is SMNVEV (reference sequence). The V end was cut by 5 bases, the J end by 4 bases, with 23 bases between. The CDR3 is 17 amino acids. CDR3 bases: TGTGCCAGCAGTCTTGGACAGAGGCCAGTGGGACTCTATGGCTACACCTTC. This encodes CASSLGQRPVGLYGYTF.

In DNA form, the CDR3 reads TGCGCCAGCAGGGACACTGGACAGGGAGCCGGGGAGCTGTTTTTT. Translating it yields CASRDTGQGAGELFF. This chain joins TRBV10-1 and TRBJ2-2; 8 bases match TRBD1. V trimming: 6 bases; J trimming: 6 bases; junction bases outside the gene matches: 9. CDR3 size: 15 residues. CDR1 and CDR2 (germline): WNHNN, SYGVQD (reference sequence).

The sample holds a few counts of this clone. V is TRBV6-6 and J is TRBJ1-2; D might be TRBD1 (5 bases). V lost 6 bases and J 1 base, leaving 9 bases between the germline ends. Germline-derived CDR1 and CDR2 are MNHNY and SVGAGI (reference sequence). The CDR3 has 13 residues. CDR3: CASSLDSNYGYTF. As DNA, the CDR3 is TGTGCCAGCAGCCTCGACAGTAACTATGGCTACACCTTC.